The 8 T cell receptor beta chains below all came from one sample that was sequenced in a study of human T cells and chemical hapten exposure. As for time point: patch test 1, 2 weeks after DPC sensitization. The sample's treatment: therapeutic diphenylcyclopropenone sensitization with weekly scalp DPC. TCRdb re-called the RACE reads through MiXCR, storing one row per CDR3 protein. The sample includes more than 100,000 distinct CDR3 sequences, 12% to 15% of them seen just once. Sequencing was performed on whole blood, taken in connection with sensitization to the hapten diphenylcyclopropenone (DPC). All receptors come from a man aged 18 to 29 with alopecia areata. Some clones in this sample may be carry-over from other donors' samples.

This clonotype was seen at least ten times. The chain combines TRBV9 with TRBJ1-2; a possible D gene is TRBD1 (5 bases). Trimming pared 4 bases from V and 5 bases from J, leaving 15 bases between. The CDR3 spans 14 residues. Germline V gene sequence: CDR1 SGDLS, CDR2 YYNGEE. For the CDR3, the DNA is TGTGCCAGCAGCCCCGGGAGGGGCGAGTATGGCTACACCTTC. It encodes CASSPGRGEYGYTF.

The chain recombines TRBV20-1 with TRBJ1-4; a weak D match, TRBD1 (5 bases). The germline gives CDR1 DFQATT, CDR2 SNEGSKA (reference sequence). Trimming took off 0 bases at V and 6 bases at J, with 11 bases between the two ends. This CDR3 spans 14 amino acids. The CDR3, as DNA: TGCAGTGCTAGAGATCCGTGGGGGGATGAAAAACTGTTTTTT. Translated: CSARDPWGDEKLFF.

V usage is TRBV27 and J usage is TRBJ2-7; D tentatively reads TRBD1 or TRBD2 (6 bases each). CDR1 is MNHEY, CDR2 SMNVEV, per germline (reference sequence). The CDR3 extends over 14 amino acids. Trimming took off 3 bases at V and 1 base at J, with 10 bases between the two ends. The CDR3 DNA reads TGTGCCAGCAGTTTTGGGGGGCCGTCCTACGAGCAGTACTTC. It codes for CASSFGGPSYEQYF.

This clonotype was picked up a small number of times. This chain connects TRBV2 to TRBJ1-3; D may be TRBD1 (5 bases). V dropped 7 bases and J dropped 2 bases, with 12 bases sitting between them. This CDR3 spans 14 amino acids. CDR1 SNHLY and CDR2 FYNNEI come from the germline V gene. CDR3 region: CASKLVGAGNTIYF. CDR3 DNA: TGTGCCAGCAAGCTCGTAGGGGCTGGAAACACCATATATTTT.

The chain combines TRBV29-1 with TRBJ2-7; D tentatively fits TRBD1 or TRBD2 (5 bases each). The germline V gene has CDR1 SQVTM and CDR2 ANQGSEA. V was cut by 6 bases and J by 3 bases, with 9 bases left in between. The CDR3 covers 11 residues. As DNA, the CDR3 is TGCAGCGTGGGACGGGTCTACGAGCAGTACTTC. Residues: CSVGRVYEQYF.

The V and J genes are TRBV11-2 and TRBJ2-3; D assignment may be TRBD1 or TRBD2 (5 bases each). V dropped 0 bases and J dropped 5 bases, with 9 bases sitting between them. The CDR3 length is 14 residues. The V gene's germline CDR1 is SGHAT and CDR2 FQNNGV. In DNA form, the CDR3 reads TGTGCCAGCAGCTTAGAGGGACGAGAAGATACGCAGTATTTT. It translates to CASSLEGREDTQYF.

The rearrangement uses TRBV5-4 and TRBJ2-3; TRBD2 aligns across 12 bases. The CDR3 has 16 residues. Germline-derived CDR1 and CDR2 are SGHNT and YYREEE (reference sequence). V trimming: 1 base; J trimming: 5 bases; junction bases outside the gene matches: 5. The CDR3 sequence is CASSLTSGGPVDTQYF. Written as DNA, the CDR3 is TGTGCCAGCAGCTTGACTAGCGGGGGGCCGGTAGATACGCAGTATTTT.

A few counts support this clonotype. The V call is TRBV11-2, the J call TRBJ1-5; 8 nucleotides agree with TRBD1. This CDR3 is built from 14 residues. V gave up 5 bases and J gave up 5 bases; unmatched junction bases: 5. Germline-derived CDR1 and CDR2 are SGHAT and FQNNGV. The CDR3 region is CASSPDREYQPQHF. In DNA, the CDR3 is TGTGCCAGCAGCCCGGACAGGGAATATCAGCCCCAGCATTTT.